This T cell receptor (beta chain) was sequenced for a study of regulatory T cells in long-lasting Graves disease. Documented time point: persistent/refractory GD, antithyroid drugs over 5 years with positive TRAb. The TCR library used RNA extracted from PBMCs. Recruitment took place at an endocrinology department in Xi'an, China. With iRepertoire HTBI primers and Arm-PCR of CDR3 regions, TCR beta libraries were built. TCRdb re-called the multiplex PCR reads through MiXCR, storing one row per CDR3 protein. The repertoire consists of roughly 430,000 distinct CDR3 sequences, with approximately 22% occurring once and the leading ten covering roughly an eighth. Study-wide results and caveats: Patients with persistent disease showed a bias toward TRBV28, TRBJ1-2 and TRBJ2-5. Public clonotype sharing was higher in persistent than newly diagnosed patients.

CDR3 length: 15 amino acids. V gave up 5 bases and J gave up 1 base, with 11 bases separating them. The germline CDR1 and CDR2 sequences are KGHDR and SFDVKD. Regarding this clonotype: Its matching antigen is unknown.

The TCR originated in a female donor with Graves disease. The source material was peripheral blood mononuclear cells (PBMCs), sampled when the disease was refractory, from a patient treated with antithyroid drugs. This chain links TRBV24-1 with TRBJ2-1; D is undetermined. The CDR3 DNA sequence: TGTGCCACCAGTGGATCTAGGGTATCCTACAATGAGCAGTTCTTC. Its protein product is CATSGSRVSYNEQFF.